This section outlines one T cell receptor (beta chain) sequence together with its context. Its antigen remains unidentified. Alongside a J-beta primer mix, a sample-barcoded 5' primer served in a second PCR lasting about 6 to 11 cycles. TCRdb re-called the 5' RACE reads through MiXCR, storing one row per CDR3 protein. The profile covers about a million distinct CDR3 sequences, with roughly 50% appearing a single time and over 20% taken by the ten largest. Each donor was a healthy Caucasian individual from Russia, aged about 6 to 90. Germline loops: CDR1 MNHEY, CDR2 SVGAGI. This CDR3 comprises 16 residues. The trim removed 6 bases at V and 3 bases at J, leaving 9 bases unmatched. This specimen comes from a study of blood T cells in healthy people across ages. Study-level information: With template switching, about one barcoded beta molecule was captured per two T cells. Study-wide points: Significant beta diversity loss was already apparent by age approximately 38, declining roughly linearly.

This chain uses TRBV6-5 with TRBJ2-1; 9 bases are shared with TRBD2. This sequence was found in a woman aged 55-69 years in good health. Sequenced input: blood. Here the CDR3 reads CASSPWASGNYNEQFF. CDR3 in DNA: TGTGCCAGCAGCCCCTGGGCTAGCGGGAACTACAATGAGCAGTTCTTC.